This T cell receptor beta chain was obtained from a study of CD8+ T cells in alopecia areata. Alopecia areata patients provided lesional scalp punch biopsies and peripheral blood, both collected for the study. Sequencing used cDNA as its template, made by extracting RNA and reverse transcribing it. Only in-frame clones appear in the TCRdb table, and some are missing; sequencing was by immunoSEQ multiplex PCR. The sample has over 9,000 clones, 50% to 70% seen once. V dropped 4 bases and J dropped 7 bases, with 17 bases sitting between them. The CDR3 contains 15 residues. Germline V CDR1 and CDR2: MNHEY, SVGAGI.

This receptor was identified in a human donor with alopecia areata. The specimen was skin. The chain joins TRBV6-5 to TRBJ2-1; perhaps TRBD2 as D (6 bases). The CDR3 spells CASSSPGLSVNEQFF. The CDR3 DNA sequence: TGTGCCAGCAGTTCGCCGGGACTGAGCGTTAATGAGCAGTTCTTC.